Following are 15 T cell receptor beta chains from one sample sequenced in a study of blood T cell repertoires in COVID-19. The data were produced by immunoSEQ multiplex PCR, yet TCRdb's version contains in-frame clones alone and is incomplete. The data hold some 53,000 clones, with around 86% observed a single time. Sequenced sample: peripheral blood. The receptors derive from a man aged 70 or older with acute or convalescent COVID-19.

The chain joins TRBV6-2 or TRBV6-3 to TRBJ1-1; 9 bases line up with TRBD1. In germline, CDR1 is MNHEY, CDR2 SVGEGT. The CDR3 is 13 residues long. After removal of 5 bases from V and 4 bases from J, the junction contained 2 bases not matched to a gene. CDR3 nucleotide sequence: TGTGCCAGCAGTCGGACAGGGGTCACTGAAGCTTTCTTT. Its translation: CASSRTGVTEAFF.

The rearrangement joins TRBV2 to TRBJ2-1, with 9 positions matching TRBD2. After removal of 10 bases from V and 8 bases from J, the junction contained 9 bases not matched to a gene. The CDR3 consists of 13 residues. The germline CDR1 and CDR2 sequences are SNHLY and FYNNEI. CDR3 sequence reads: CATHSGSSDEQFF. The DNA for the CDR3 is TGTGCCACACATAGCGGGAGTAGCGATGAGCAGTTCTTC.

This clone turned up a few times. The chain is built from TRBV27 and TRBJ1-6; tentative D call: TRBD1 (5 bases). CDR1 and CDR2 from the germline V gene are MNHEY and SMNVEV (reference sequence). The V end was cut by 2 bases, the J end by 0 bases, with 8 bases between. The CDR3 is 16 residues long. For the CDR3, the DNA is TGTGCCAGCAGTTTAAACAGGAACTCCTATAATTCACCCCTCCACTTT. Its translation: CASSLNRNSYNSPLHF.

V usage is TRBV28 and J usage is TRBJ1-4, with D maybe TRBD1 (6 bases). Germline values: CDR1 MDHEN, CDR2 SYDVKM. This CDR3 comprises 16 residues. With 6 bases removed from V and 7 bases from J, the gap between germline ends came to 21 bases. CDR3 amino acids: CASSLTGGGATEKLFF. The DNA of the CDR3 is TGTGCCAGCAGCCTGACGGGAGGGGGGGCGACTGAAAAACTGTTTTTT.

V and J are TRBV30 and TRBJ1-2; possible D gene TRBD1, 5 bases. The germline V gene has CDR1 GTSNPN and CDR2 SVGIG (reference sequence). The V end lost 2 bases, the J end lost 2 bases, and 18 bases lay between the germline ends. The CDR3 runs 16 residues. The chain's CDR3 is CAWSREGRPANYGYTF. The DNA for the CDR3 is TGTGCCTGGAGTCGGGAGGGGCGCCCAGCCAACTATGGCTACACCTTC.

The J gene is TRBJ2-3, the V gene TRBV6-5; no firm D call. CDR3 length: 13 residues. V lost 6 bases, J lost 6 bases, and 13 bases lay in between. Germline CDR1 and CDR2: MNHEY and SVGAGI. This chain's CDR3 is CASSRPRVDTQYF. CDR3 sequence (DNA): TGTGCCAGCAGCCGCCCCCGAGTTGATACGCAGTATTTT.

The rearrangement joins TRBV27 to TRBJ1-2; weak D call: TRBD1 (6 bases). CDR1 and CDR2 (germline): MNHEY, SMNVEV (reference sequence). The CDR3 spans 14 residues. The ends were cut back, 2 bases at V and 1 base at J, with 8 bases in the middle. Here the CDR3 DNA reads TGTGCCAGCAGTTTAGTACAGGGTAACTATGGCTACACCTTC. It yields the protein CASSLVQGNYGYTF.

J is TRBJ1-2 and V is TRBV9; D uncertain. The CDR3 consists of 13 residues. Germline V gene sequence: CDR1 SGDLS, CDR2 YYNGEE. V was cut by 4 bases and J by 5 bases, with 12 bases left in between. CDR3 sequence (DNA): TGTGCCAGCAGCCTGCAACAAGATTATGGCTACACCTTC. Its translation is CASSLQQDYGYTF.

The CDR3 is CASRASDRGRIQPQHF. The DNA of the CDR3 is TGTGCCAGCAGGGCTTCCGACAGGGGGCGTATCCAGCCCCAGCATTTT. This chain connects TRBV28 to TRBJ1-5; the match to TRBD1 covers 10 bases. The CDR3 has 16 residues. Germline CDR1 and CDR2: MDHEN and SYDVKM. J lost 7 bases, V lost 6 bases, and 12 bases had no gene match.

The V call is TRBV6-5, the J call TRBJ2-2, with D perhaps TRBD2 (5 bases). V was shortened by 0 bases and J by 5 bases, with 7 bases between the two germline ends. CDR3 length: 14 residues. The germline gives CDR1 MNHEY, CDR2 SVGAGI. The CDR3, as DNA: TGTGCCAGCAGTTACTCCGGGGTAACCGGGGAGCTGTTTTTT. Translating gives CASSYSGVTGELFF.

The chain's CDR3 is CASSSRGKRGLTAEGYTF. The CDR3 DNA reads as TGTGCCAGCAGCTCTAGGGGGAAAAGAGGACTGACTGCGGAAGGCTACACCTTC. The chain recombines TRBV7-8 with TRBJ1-2, with D possibly TRBD1 on 6 matching bases. Germline assignment: CDR1 SGHVS and CDR2 FQNEAQ. With 4 bases removed from V and 8 bases from J, the gap between germline ends came to 29 bases. The CDR3 totals 18 residues.

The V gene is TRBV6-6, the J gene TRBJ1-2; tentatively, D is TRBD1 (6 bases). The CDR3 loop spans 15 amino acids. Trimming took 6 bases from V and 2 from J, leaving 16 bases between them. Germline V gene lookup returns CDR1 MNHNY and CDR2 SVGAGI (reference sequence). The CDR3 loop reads CASRKNRELNYGYTF. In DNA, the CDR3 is TGTGCCAGCAGAAAAAACAGGGAGTTGAACTATGGCTACACCTTC.

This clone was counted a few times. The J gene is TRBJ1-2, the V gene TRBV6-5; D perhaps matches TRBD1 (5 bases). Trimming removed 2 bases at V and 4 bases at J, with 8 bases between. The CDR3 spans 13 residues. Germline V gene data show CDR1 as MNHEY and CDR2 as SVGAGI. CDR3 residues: CASSYRGGYGYTF. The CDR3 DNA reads TGTGCCAGCAGTTACAGGGGTGGCTATGGCTACACCTTC.

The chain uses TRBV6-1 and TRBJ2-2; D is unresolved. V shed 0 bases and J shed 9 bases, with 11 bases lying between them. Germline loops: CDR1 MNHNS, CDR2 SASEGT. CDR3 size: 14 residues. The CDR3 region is CASSEAHKFRELFF. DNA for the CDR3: TGTGCCAGCAGTGAAGCCCACAAATTTCGGGAGCTGTTTTTT.

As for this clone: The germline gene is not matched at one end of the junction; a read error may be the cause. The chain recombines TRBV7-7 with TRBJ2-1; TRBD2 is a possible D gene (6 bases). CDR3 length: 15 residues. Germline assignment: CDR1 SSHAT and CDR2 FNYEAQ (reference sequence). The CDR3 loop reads CASSAGLPSYNEQFF. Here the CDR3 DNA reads TGTGCTAGCAGCGCGGGACTCCCAAGCTACAATGAGCAGTTCTTC.